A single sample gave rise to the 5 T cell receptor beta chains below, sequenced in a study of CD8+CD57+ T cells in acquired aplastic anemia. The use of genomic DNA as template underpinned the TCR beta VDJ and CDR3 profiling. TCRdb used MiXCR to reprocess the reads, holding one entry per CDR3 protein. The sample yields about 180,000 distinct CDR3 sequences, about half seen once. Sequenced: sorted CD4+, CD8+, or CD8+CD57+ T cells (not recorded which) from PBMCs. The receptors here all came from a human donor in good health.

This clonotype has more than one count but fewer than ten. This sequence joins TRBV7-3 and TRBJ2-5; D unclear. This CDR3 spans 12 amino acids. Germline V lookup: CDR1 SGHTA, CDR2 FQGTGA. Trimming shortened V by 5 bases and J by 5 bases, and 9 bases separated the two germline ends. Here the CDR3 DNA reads TGTGCCAGCAGCGCACGCCCTGAGACCCAGTACTTC. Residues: CASSARPETQYF.

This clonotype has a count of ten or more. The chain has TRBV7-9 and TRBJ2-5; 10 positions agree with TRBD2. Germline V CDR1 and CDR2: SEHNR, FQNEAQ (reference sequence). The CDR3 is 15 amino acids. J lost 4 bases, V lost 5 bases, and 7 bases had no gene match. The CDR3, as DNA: TGTGCCAGCAGCCCCGGGACTAGCGTTGGAGAGACCCAGTACTTC. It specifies CASSPGTSVGETQYF.

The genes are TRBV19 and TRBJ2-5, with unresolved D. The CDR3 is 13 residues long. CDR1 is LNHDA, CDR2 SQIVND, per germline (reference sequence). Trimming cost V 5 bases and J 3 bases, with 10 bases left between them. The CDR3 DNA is TGTGCCAGTAGTCCCAATACTAAAGAGACCCAGTACTTC. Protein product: CASSPNTKETQYF.

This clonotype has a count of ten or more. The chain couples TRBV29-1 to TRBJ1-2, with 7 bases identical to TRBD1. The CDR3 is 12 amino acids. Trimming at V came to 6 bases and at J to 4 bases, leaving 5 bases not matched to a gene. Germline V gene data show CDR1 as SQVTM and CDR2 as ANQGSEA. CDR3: CSVTGEGYGYTF. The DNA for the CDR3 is TGCAGCGTAACAGGGGAGGGCTATGGCTACACCTTC.

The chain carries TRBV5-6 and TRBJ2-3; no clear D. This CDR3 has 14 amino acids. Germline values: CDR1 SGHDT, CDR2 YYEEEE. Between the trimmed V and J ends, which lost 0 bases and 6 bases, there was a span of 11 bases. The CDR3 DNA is TGTGCCAGCAGCTTGGGGCCTAGTTCGGATACGCAGTATTTT. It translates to CASSLGPSSDTQYF.